The 13 T cell receptor beta chains reported below all come from one sample, sequenced in a study of cytomegalovirus exposure and HLA in healthy donors. The PCR employed 60 Vbeta primers together with 13 Jbeta primers. Method: immunoSEQ multiplex PCR; TCRdb's copy keeps in-frame clones and lacks some. The sample lists roughly 130,000 clones, roughly 62% occurring once. The sample was PBMCs. The source of these receptors is a man between 25 and 39 years old in good health and CMV-seropositive.

This rearrangement joins TRBV29-1 to TRBJ2-1; D might be TRBD2 (5 bases). Germline CDR1 and CDR2: SQVTM and ANQGSEA. CDR3 length: 15 residues. The V and J ends lost 6 bases and 8 bases respectively, with 23 bases between them. CDR3 nucleotide sequence: TGCAGCGTCAAGCGTGGAGGTTATTTTAGCCATGAGCAGTTCTTC. This translates into CSVKRGGYFSHEQFF.

As regards this clone: A junction boundary mismatches the germline segment, possibly from a read error. This chain connects TRBV7-7 to TRBJ1-1; D is uncertain. The CDR3 has 13 amino acids. In germline, CDR1 is SSHAT, CDR2 FNYEAQ (reference sequence). The CDR3 DNA reads TGTGCTAGCAGCCAAAATACGGGCACTGAAGCTTTCTTT. Protein product: CASSQNTGTEAFF.

The chain combines TRBV4-1 with TRBJ2-5; D call uncertain. This CDR3 spans 16 amino acids. V gave up 4 bases and J gave up 7 bases, with 22 bases separating them. Germline-derived CDR1 and CDR2 are MGHRA and YSYEKL. CDR3 region: CASSPNRQVQSVTQYF. The CDR3 nucleotides read TGCGCCAGCAGCCCCAACCGGCAGGTTCAATCGGTGACCCAGTACTTC.

V gene TRBV6-5 combines with J gene TRBJ1-2; perhaps TRBD1 as D (5 bases). CDR3 length: 14 amino acids. Trimming pared 2 bases from V and 8 bases from J, leaving 15 bases between. Per germline, CDR1 MNHEY and CDR2 SVGAGI. The CDR3 region has the DNA TGTGCCAGCAGTTACCTAGGACACCTGGGGGGCTACACCTTC. This encodes CASSYLGHLGGYTF.

V and J are TRBV13 and TRBJ2-7, with 9 bases fitting TRBD2. The CDR3 runs to 15 residues. Unmatched junction bases numbered 7, after V lost 3 bases and J lost 4 bases. Looked up from germline, CDR1 is PRHDT and CDR2 is FYEKMQ (reference sequence). CDR3 region: CASSFRGTSMYEQYF. In DNA form, the CDR3 reads TGTGCCAGCAGCTTCCGCGGGACTAGCATGTACGAGCAGTACTTC.

V is TRBV29-1 and J is TRBJ2-3; D not resolved. V dropped 2 bases and J dropped 5 bases, with 8 bases sitting between them. CDR1 and CDR2 (germline): SQVTM, ANQGSEA. There are 12 residues in the CDR3. The CDR3 protein is CSVEYGEDTQYF. CDR3 nucleotide sequence: TGCAGCGTTGAATATGGAGAAGATACGCAGTATTTT.

A note on this clone: This CDR3 is missing its conserved last phenylalanine or tryptophan, likely due to a read error. The rearrangement links TRBV28 to TRBJ1-2, with 7 positions matching TRBD1. The CDR3 extends over 15 amino acids. The V gene end was trimmed by 6 bases and the J gene end by 4 bases; junction bases not matched to a gene: 11. Germline CDR1 is MDHEN and CDR2 is SYDVKM. The CDR3 region has the DNA TGTGCCAGCAGGGAGGACAGGTTGGACCTCTATGGCTACACCCTC. As protein: CASREDRLDLYGYTL.

The chain employs TRBV5-1 and TRBJ1-2, with 9 bases lining up with TRBD1. Looked up from germline, CDR1 is SGHRS and CDR2 is YFSETQ. The CDR3 totals 18 residues. J lost 4 bases, V lost 0 bases, and 13 bases had no gene match. CDR3 coding DNA: TGCGCCAGCAGCTTGGCCTTACGTGGGACAGGGAGATCCTATGGCTACACCTTC. Its protein product is CASSLALRGTGRSYGYTF.

This chain uses TRBV7-6 with TRBJ2-4, with 8 bases that match TRBD2. The germline V gene has CDR1 SGHVS and CDR2 FNYEAQ. V gave up 2 bases and J gave up 1 base; unmatched junction bases: 13. CDR3 size: 19 residues. This chain's CDR3 is CASSLMGLGSKLAKNIQYF. The DNA of the CDR3 is TGTGCCAGCAGCTTAATGGGACTAGGGAGTAAGCTGGCCAAAAACATTCAGTACTTC.

This chain joins TRBV9 and TRBJ2-3; D may be TRBD1 (6 bases). CDR1 SGDLS and CDR2 YYNGEE come from the germline V gene. Trimming removed 6 bases from V and 1 base from J, with 9 bases in between. The CDR3 contains 13 residues. The CDR3 bases are TGTGCCAGCAACGCAGGGGGCACAGATACGCAGTATTTT. It codes for CASNAGGTDTQYF. The complete variable domain, with remaining parts taken from reference TRBV9 and TRBJ2-3, reads DSGVTQTPKHLITATGQRVTLRCSPRSGDLSVYWYQQSLDQGLQFLIQYYNGEERAKGNILERFSAQQFPDLHSELNLSSLELGDSALYFCASNAGGTDTQYFGPGTRLTVL.

J is TRBJ2-3 and V is TRBV7-2; TRBD1 aligns across 8 bases. The V segment lost 7 bases and the J segment 2 bases; nucleotides outside the gene matches: 5. Germline values: CDR1 SGHTA, CDR2 FQGNSA. This CDR3 has 14 amino acids. The CDR3 region is CASNDRGSTDTQYF. In nucleotides, the CDR3 is TGTGCCAGCAACGACAGGGGTTCCACAGATACGCAGTATTTT.

The gene calls are TRBV6-5 and TRBJ1-3; D may be TRBD1 (5 bases). The CDR3 runs 15 residues. Deletions cut 0 bases from V and 2 bases from J, with 8 bases between. Germline CDR1 and CDR2: MNHEY and SVGAGI. For the CDR3, the DNA is TGTGCCAGCAGTTACTCCCAGGGCCCTGGAAACACCATATATTTT. Protein product: CASSYSQGPGNTIYF.

This clone was seen once. The rearrangement joins TRBV29-1 to TRBJ1-1; maybe TRBD1 (6 bases). Trimming removed 2 bases from V and 0 bases from J, with 7 bases in between. The CDR3 covers 13 residues. Germline V gene data show CDR1 as SQVTM and CDR2 as ANQGSEA. The CDR3 region is CSVEKGVNTEAFF. DNA for the CDR3: TGCAGCGTTGAAAAGGGGGTGAACACTGAAGCTTTCTTT.